These 26 T cell receptor beta chains share one sample of origin, sequenced in a study of cytomegalovirus exposure and HLA in healthy donors. PCR involved 60 Vbeta and 13 Jbeta primers. Profiling relied on immunoSEQ multiplex PCR, and the TCRdb table lists in-frame clones only, not all of them. The sample has 200,000 to 250,000 clones; over 60% are singletons. The sequencing sample was made of PBMCs. The receptor source for this set is a man between 35 and 55 years old in good health and CMV-seronegative.

The chain recombines TRBV29-1 with TRBJ2-1; D is possibly TRBD1 (8 bases). V gave up 6 bases and J gave up 4 bases, with 19 bases separating them. CDR1 and CDR2 from the germline V gene are SQVTM and ANQGSEA. The CDR3 runs 15 residues. The CDR3 bases are TGCAGCGTCGCCGGGGGGACAGGCCTATACAATGAGCAGTTCTTC. This gives the protein CSVAGGTGLYNEQFF.

This chain uses TRBV6-6 with TRBJ1-1; D gene ambiguous. The germline V gene encodes CDR1 MNHNY and CDR2 SVGAGI (reference sequence). The ends were cut back, 4 bases at V and 0 bases at J, with 9 bases in the middle. The CDR3 is 14 residues long. The CDR3 nucleotides read TGTGCCAGCAGTTCGGGAGAGATGAACACTGAAGCTTTCTTT. Protein: CASSSGEMNTEAFF.

This clone was found a few times. The chain uses TRBV27 and TRBJ2-7; 7 bases agree with TRBD1. The CDR3 loop spans 14 amino acids. V was pared by 5 bases and J by 3 bases, with 7 bases of the junction left unmatched. Germline V gene lookup returns CDR1 MNHEY and CDR2 SMNVEV (reference sequence). CDR3 in amino acids: CASSLRQGFYEQYF. In DNA, the CDR3 is TGTGCCAGCAGTCTCAGACAGGGTTTCTACGAGCAGTACTTC.

The chain couples TRBV10-3 to TRBJ1-2, with TRBD1 identical over 7 bases. There are 14 residues in the CDR3. The V gene end was trimmed by 4 bases and the J gene end by 5 bases; junction bases not matched to a gene: 7. Per germline, CDR1 ENHRY and CDR2 SYGVKD. The CDR3 DNA reads as TGTGCCATCAGTGGAGGACAGGTTGGGTATGGCTACACCTTC. Its protein product is CAISGGQVGYGYTF.

The chain combines TRBV7-6 with TRBJ2-3; 15 bases match TRBD2. The CDR3 covers 18 residues. Trimming cost V 1 base and J 2 bases; bases outside gene matches: 4. Looked up from germline, CDR1 is SGHVS and CDR2 is FNYEAQ. CDR3 nucleotide sequence: TGTGCCAGCAGCTTAGGTGGACTAGCGGGGGGGTTCACAGATACGCAGTATTTT. This translates into CASSLGGLAGGFTDTQYF.

The chain recombines TRBV5-1 with TRBJ2-2; tentative D call: TRBD2 (6 bases). V shed 8 bases and J shed 5 bases, with 22 bases lying between them. The CDR3 sequence is 16 residues long. The germline gives CDR1 SGHRS, CDR2 YFSETQ. CDR3 sequence reads: CASRGSGTRGTGELFF. The CDR3 DNA follows: TGCGCCAGTAGGGGTAGCGGAACCCGAGGGACCGGGGAGCTGTTTTTT.

The J gene is TRBJ2-7, the V gene TRBV4-2, with 8 positions matching TRBD1. Germline V lookup: CDR1 LGHNA, CDR2 YNFKEQ. This CDR3 has 14 amino acids. After removal of 6 bases from V and 2 bases from J, the junction contained 6 bases not matched to a gene. The CDR3 is CASSGTGVAYEQYF. As DNA, the CDR3 is TGTGCCAGCAGTGGGACAGGAGTTGCCTACGAGCAGTACTTC.

CDR3 in amino acids: CAIRDRVDEKLFF. CDR3 bases: TGTGCCATCCGGGACAGGGTGGATGAAAAACTGTTTTTT. The chain couples TRBV10-3 to TRBJ1-4; 9 nucleotides match TRBD1. Germline V gene sequence: CDR1 ENHRY, CDR2 SYGVKD. The CDR3 totals 13 residues. V lost 8 bases to trimming and J lost 6 bases; unmatched junction nucleotides: 4.

The chain is built from TRBV19 and TRBJ1-2, with D unclear. Germline V gene data show CDR1 as LNHDA and CDR2 as SQIVND (reference sequence). Trimming took off 3 bases at V and 4 bases at J, with 9 bases between the two ends. This CDR3 is 13 amino acids long. CDR3 in amino acids: CASSIGRLYGYTF. The CDR3 nucleotides read TGTGCCAGTAGTATCGGAAGACTCTATGGCTACACCTTC.

The rearrangement uses TRBV7-6 and TRBJ2-7, with D maybe TRBD2 (6 bases). The CDR3 contains 15 residues. Germline CDR1 reads SGHVS; CDR2 reads FNYEAQ. The V gene lost 5 bases and the J gene lost 2 bases, with 16 bases spanning the gap. CDR3 DNA sequence: TGTGCCAGCAGCCCGTCCGTTGGGGGGACCTACGAGCAGTACTTC. As protein: CASSPSVGGTYEQYF.

V gene TRBV7-2 combines with J gene TRBJ2-5; perhaps TRBD2 as D (5 bases). The length of the CDR3 is 14 residues. V lost 1 base, J lost 2 bases, and 8 bases lay in between. The germline gives CDR1 SGHTA, CDR2 FQGNSA. Here the CDR3 DNA reads TGTGCCAGCAGCTTAGTGGGCGGGCAAGAGACCCAGTACTTC. The encoded protein is CASSLVGGQETQYF. Full variable domain (remainder filled in from reference TRBV7-2 and TRBJ2-5): GAGVSQSPSNKVTEKGKDVELRCDPISGHTALYWYRQSLGQGLEFLIYFQGNSAPDKSGLPSDRFSAERTGGSVSTLTIQRTQQEDSAVYLCASSLVGGQETQYFGPGTRLLVL.

This chain links TRBV7-2 with TRBJ1-2; D remains unclear. Trimming left V 5 bases short and J 7 bases short, with 14 bases between. Germline V gene sequence: CDR1 SGHTA, CDR2 FQGNSA. The CDR3 runs 13 residues. This CDR3 is CASSDPARSGYTF. DNA for the CDR3: TGTGCCAGCAGCGACCCAGCGAGGAGTGGCTACACCTTC.

The chain is built from TRBV15 and TRBJ2-5; TRBD2 agrees at 11 bases. V lost 0 bases and J lost 3; bases outside the gene matches: 3. Per germline, CDR1 LNHNV and CDR2 YYDKDF (reference sequence). This CDR3 comprises 16 residues. CDR3 region: CATSRERLAGKETQYF. As DNA, the CDR3 is TGTGCCACCAGCAGAGAACGACTAGCGGGAAAAGAGACCCAGTACTTC.

The rearrangement links TRBV11-2 to TRBJ2-7; TRBD2 aligns across 11 bases. The CDR3 length is 15 residues. The V and J ends lost 5 bases and 3 bases, in that order; junction bases with no gene match: 6. The V gene's germline CDR1 is SGHAT and CDR2 FQNNGV. The CDR3 region is CASSTGTSGFYEQYF. The DNA of the CDR3 is TGTGCCAGCAGCACCGGGACTAGCGGTTTCTACGAGCAGTACTTC.

The rearrangement uses TRBV5-1 and TRBJ1-2; weak D call: TRBD1 (6 bases). CDR1 is SGHRS and CDR2 is YFSETQ in the germline V gene. The V and J ends lost 0 bases and 8 bases respectively, with 11 bases between them. The CDR3 has 13 residues. CDR3 bases: TGCGCCAGCAGCTTGGGACAGGCCCGGGGCTACACCTTC. Its translation: CASSLGQARGYTF.

This chain connects TRBV4-3 to TRBJ1-2; 7 bases match TRBD1. CDR3 length: 16 amino acids. The V gene's germline CDR1 is LGHNA and CDR2 YSLEER. V dropped 1 base and J dropped 7; count of bases not matched to a gene: 12. CDR3 DNA sequence: TGCGCCAGCAGCCAAGCCGCCCCCACAGGGGTGGGTGGCTACACCTTC. As protein: CASSQAAPTGVGGYTF.

The chain links TRBV5-1 to TRBJ2-1; 7 nucleotides agree with TRBD2. CDR1 and CDR2 (germline): SGHRS, YFSETQ. This CDR3 is built from 15 residues. Germline trimming cut 0 bases from V and 4 bases from J; bases unmatched to any gene: 4. CDR3 bases: TGCGCCAGCAGCTTGGACGGGACTACATACAATGAGCAGTTCTTC. It encodes CASSLDGTTYNEQFF.

The chain recombines TRBV19 with TRBJ2-1; tentatively, D is TRBD1 (5 bases). With 6 bases removed from V and 6 bases from J, the gap between germline ends came to 12 bases. Germline assignment: CDR1 LNHDA and CDR2 SQIVND (reference sequence). The CDR3 covers 13 residues. The chain's CDR3 is CASSGQGSNEQFF. Here the CDR3 DNA reads TGTGCCAGTAGCGGGCAGGGTAGCAATGAGCAGTTCTTC.

The chain carries TRBV2 and TRBJ2-7; a possible D gene is TRBD1 (5 bases). The CDR3 has 14 amino acids. Germline CDR1 reads SNHLY; CDR2 reads FYNNEI. V was trimmed by 5 bases and J by 4 bases, leaving 15 bases between them. For the CDR3, the DNA is TGTGCCAGCAGTCCCCGTAGGACAAAGTACGAGCAGTACTTC. Protein sequence: CASSPRRTKYEQYF.

V gene TRBV6-6 combines with J gene TRBJ2-3; a possible D gene is TRBD2 (6 bases). This CDR3 region has 12 residues. Germline values: CDR1 MNHNY, CDR2 SVGAGI (reference sequence). CDR3 DNA: TGTGCGATCGGGACTTCTCTAGATACGCAGTATTTT. It codes for CAIGTSLDTQYF.

The J gene is TRBJ1-3, the V gene TRBV6-1, with TRBD1 matching over 7 bases. The CDR3 spans 14 residues. With V trimmed by 10 bases and J by 8 bases, 14 bases remained unmatched. Germline CDR1 MNHNS, CDR2 SASEGT. CDR3 residues: CATSPRQGEDTIYF. CDR3 DNA sequence: TGTGCCACCTCCCCCAGACAGGGTGAGGACACCATATATTTT.

The rearrangement links TRBV6-5 to TRBJ1-2, with 7 bases that match TRBD1. Trimming cost V 5 bases and J 7 bases; bases outside gene matches: 4. The CDR3 length is 12 residues. Germline CDR1 MNHEY, CDR2 SVGAGI. CDR3 loop: CASSTGDRGYTF. The DNA for the CDR3 is TGTGCCAGCAGTACAGGGGATCGTGGCTACACCTTC.

CDR3 nucleotides: TGTGCCAGCAGCTCTGGCGGTTTTGGAGATACGCAGTATTTT. It codes for CASSSGGFGDTQYF. The V and J genes are TRBV7-8 and TRBJ2-3; D gene uncertain. Per the germline V gene, CDR1 is SGHVS and CDR2 is FQNEAQ. CDR3 length equals 14 residues. The V and J ends lost 4 bases and 5 bases respectively, with 13 bases between them.

The chain is built from TRBV7-2 and TRBJ1-5; D is possibly TRBD1 (5 bases). Germline V CDR1 and CDR2: SGHTA, FQGNSA. V lost 1 base and J 5 bases, leaving 9 bases between the germline ends. The CDR3 has 14 residues. CDR3 DNA: TGTGCCAGCAGCTTAGTTGCGGGGGATCAGCCCCAGCATTTT. This sequence encodes CASSLVAGDQPQHF.

This chain links TRBV6-1 with TRBJ1-2, with 11 positions matching TRBD1. V gave up 6 bases and J gave up 8 bases; unmatched junction bases: 5. Germline assignment: CDR1 MNHNS and CDR2 SASEGT. The CDR3 covers 13 residues. CDR3 DNA sequence: TGTGCCAGCAGAAGGACAGGGGGCAAGGGCTACACCTTC. Its translation is CASRRTGGKGYTF.

The CDR3 DNA sequence: TGTGCCAGCAGTGGATGGGGGGGAGGCTACACCTTC. Translated, it gives CASSGWGGGYTF. J is TRBJ1-2 and V is TRBV6-5; D might be TRBD1 (5 bases). The V and J ends lost 5 bases and 8 bases respectively, with 12 bases between them. Germline CDR1 reads MNHEY; CDR2 reads SVGAGI. The CDR3 has 12 residues.